The rows below give T cell receptor beta chains drawn from one sample of a study of beta chain features in type 1 diabetes. Measured with immunoSEQ multiplex PCR; TCRdb has only the in-frame clones, and not every one. The repertoire holds around 360,000 clones, with about 12% as singletons. Sequencing was carried out using naive CD4+ T cells from blood. Receptors originate from a woman aged 18 to 35 with type 1 diabetes. Each CDR3 is given with its conserved first and last residue. The D gene is left open where the match is weak. Some rows have no size entry. The others give once, few or many, or a class for an expanded clone.

len	abundance	d_gene	v_gene	j_gene	CDR3nt	CDR3aa
16	.	.	TRBV4-3	TRBJ2-2	TGCGCCAGCAGCCAAGAGACTGGGGCCTTAACCGGGGAGCTGTTTTTT	CASSQETGALTGELFF
12	few	.	TRBV7-9	TRBJ2-5	TGTGCCAGCAGCTTCGGGGTGGAGACCCAGTACTTC	CASSFGVETQYF
15	.	.	TRBV19	TRBJ1-6	TGTGCCAGTAGCCCCGGGAGGCAGGGGATTTCACCCCTCCACTTT	CASSPGRQGISPLHF
16	few	TRBD2	TRBV7-2	TRBJ2-1	TGTGCCAGCAGCTTAGTTTCGGGGGGATCCTACAATGAGCAGTTCTTC	CASSLVSGGSYNEQFF
15	few	TRBD2	TRBV10-3	TRBJ2-5	TGTGCCATCCGGAGGACTAGCGGGAGTCCCGAGACCCAGTACTTC	CAIRRTSGSPETQYF
15	.	TRBD1	TRBV29-1	TRBJ2-2	TGCAGCGTGGTACCGGGACAGGGGAAAACCGGGGAGCTGTTTTTT	CSVVPGQGKTGELFF
15	.	TRBD2	TRBV5-1	TRBJ2-1	TGCGCCAGCAGGATAGCGGGGAGCTCCTACAATGAGCAGTTCTTC	CASRIAGSSYNEQFF
15	.	.	TRBV14	TRBJ2-2	TGTGCCAGCAGCCAAGGCGGAGTGGCGCCCGGGGAGCTGTTTTTT	CASSQGGVAPGELFF
13	.	.	TRBV30	TRBJ1-4	TGTGCCTGGAGTCACTCAACTAATGAAAAACTGTTTTTT	CAWSHSTNEKLFF
12	.	.	TRBV7-2	TRBJ1-1	TGTGCCAGCAGCTTCGACAGCACTGAAGCTTTCTTT	CASSFDSTEAFF
15	few	TRBD2	TRBV7-9	TRBJ2-1	TGTGCCAGCAGTCTTAGCGGGAGCATATCCGGTGAGCAGTTCTTC	CASSLSGSISGEQFF
16	.	.	TRBV14	TRBJ1-6	TGTGCCAGCAGCCAAGGAATGGGCAGTCATAATTCACCCCTCCACTTT	CASSQGMGSHNSPLHF
15	.	.	TRBV28	TRBJ1-2	TGTGCCAGCAGTTTCGGGGCAGGGGAGCCTTATGGCTACACCTTC	CASSFGAGEPYGYTF
15	few	TRBD2	TRBV9	TRBJ2-7	TGTGCCAGCAGCGTAGACGGGAGGATACGCGACGAGCAGTACTTC	CASSVDGRIRDEQYF
14	few	TRBD2	TRBV6-6	TRBJ2-5	TGTGCCAGCAACACATGGGGGGGGGATGGGGACCAGTACTTC	CASNTWGGDGDQYF
15	.	TRBD1	TRBV19	TRBJ2-7	TGTGCCAGTAGGGACGGACAGGGGCCAACCTACGAGCAGTACTTC	CASRDGQGPTYEQYF
15	.	.	TRBV19	TRBJ2-7	TGTGCCAGTAGTATAGCCGCGCCGTCTTCCTACGAGCAGTACTTC	CASSIAAPSSYEQYF
12	few	.	TRBV7-3	TRBJ2-3	TGTGCCAGCAGCTTAAAGGGGGATACGCAGTATTTT	CASSLKGDTQYF
14	.	.	TRBV28	TRBJ1-1	TGTGCCAGCAGTTTGGGCCAGGAGGGCACTGAAGCTTTCTTT	CASSLGQEGTEAFF
17	.	TRBD1	TRBV7-9	TRBJ1-5	TGTGCCAGCAGCGCAACAGGGGGCGGGTTGAGCAATCAGCCCCAGCATTTT	CASSATGGGLSNQPQHF
15	few	TRBD1	TRBV7-9	TRBJ2-2	TGTGCCAGCAGACTCCGGGACAGCATCACCGGGGAGCTGTTTTTT	CASRLRDSITGELFF
15	.	TRBD2	TRBV5-1	TRBJ2-5	TGCGCCAGCAGCTTAGCAGCGGGGTGGCAAGAGACCCAGTACTTC	CASSLAAGWQETQYF
18	.	TRBD2	TRBV9	TRBJ2-2	TGTGCCAGCAGCGTCCAGGCTAGCGGGAGGGGGGACACCGGGGAGCTGTTTTTT	CASSVQASGRGDTGELFF
15	.	.	TRBV5-1	TRBJ1-6	TGCGCCAGCAGCTTGGCCGGGGGGAGGAATTCACCCCTCCACTTT	CASSLAGGRNSPLHF
14	.	TRBD1	TRBV7-2	TRBJ2-1	TGTGCCAGCAGGGGACAGACCCTTATGTATGAGCAGTTCTTC	CASRGQTLMYEQFF
13	few	.	TRBV4-3	TRBJ2-7	TGCGCCAGCAGCCAAGACAGGGGATACGAGCAGTACTTC	CASSQDRGYEQYF
13	.	.	TRBV9	TRBJ1-2	TGTGCCAGCTCGAGGACAGAGTTTCGTGGCTACACCTTC	CASSRTEFRGYTF
12	few	TRBD2	TRBV29-1	TRBJ2-1	TGCAGCACCGGACTAGCGGGCAATGAGCAGTTCTTC	CSTGLAGNEQFF
15	.	TRBD1	TRBV4-3	TRBJ1-2	TGCGCCAGCAGCCAAGCAGGGGGTGCTAACTATGGCTACACCTTC	CASSQAGGANYGYTF
14	few	TRBD1	TRBV6-5	TRBJ2-7	TGTGCCAGCAGTACGAGGACAGGGGCCTACGAGCAGTACTTC	CASSTRTGAYEQYF
10	.	.	TRBV29-1	TRBJ2-3	TGCAGCGGTACTCTGGATACGCAGTATTTT	CSGTLDTQYF
15	.	.	TRBV7-3	TRBJ2-7	TGTGCCAGCAGCTTATCAGGGTTACCGTCCTACGAGCAGTACTTC	CASSLSGLPSYEQYF
12	.	.	TRBV29-1	TRBJ2-7	TGCAGCGTTGAACAGGGCGGCTACGAGCAGTACTTC	CSVEQGGYEQYF
18	few	TRBD2	TRBV11-1	TRBJ2-1	TGTGCCAGCAGCTTAGTTTCGGCTAGCGGGAATTACTACAATGAGCAGTTCTTC	CASSLVSASGNYYNEQFF
14	.	.	TRBV18	TRBJ1-1	TGTGCCAGCTCACCGCGGACATTCAACACTGAAGCTTTCTTT	CASSPRTFNTEAFF
14	.	.	TRBV29-1	TRBJ1-5	TGCAGCGTTGCAACCGCGGGGTTCGGTCAGCCCCAGCATTTT	CSVATAGFGQPQHF
17	few	TRBD1	TRBV7-9	TRBJ2-7	TGTGCCAGCAGCCCGACCACCCGGGACAGACGATCCTACGAGCAGTACTTC	CASSPTTRDRRSYEQYF
15	few	.	TRBV5-1	TRBJ1-1	TGCGCCAGCAGCTCGGTAGTTCGGGGGAGCGCTGAAGCTTTCTTT	CASSSVVRGSAEAFF
14	.	TRBD1	TRBV19	TRBJ1-5	TGTGCCAGTAAGCCGACAGGGGGCAATCAGCCCCAGCATTTT	CASKPTGGNQPQHF
13	few	.	TRBV28	TRBJ2-2	TGTGCCAGCAGGGGGAGTGTCGCCGGGGAGCTGTTTTTT	CASRGSVAGELFF
17	.	TRBD2	TRBV4-1	TRBJ2-7	TGCGCCAGCAGCGGACCCGGAGTAGCGGGAGGCTCCTACGAGCAGTACTTC	CASSGPGVAGGSYEQYF
16	few	TRBD2	TRBV19	TRBJ2-1	TGTGCCAGTAGAGATAGCGGGAGGTTTTCCTACAATGAGCAGTTCTTC	CASRDSGRFSYNEQFF
16	few	.	TRBV4-3	TRBJ2-3	TGCGCCAGCAGCCAAGATTGGGGGCGTAGCACAGATACGCAGTATTTT	CASSQDWGRSTDTQYF
12	.	.	TRBV7-9	TRBJ1-2	TGTGCCAGCAGCCCCCAGGGGTTTGGCGGGACCTTC	CASSPQGFGGTF
14	few	TRBD2	TRBV18	TRBJ2-5	TGTGCCAGCTCACCTCCCCGGGGGGAAGAGACCCAGTACTTC	CASSPPRGEETQYF
13	few	TRBD1	TRBV29-1	TRBJ2-5	TGCAGCGGGACAGGGGGTGACAAAGAGACCCAGTACTTC	CSGTGGDKETQYF
16	.	TRBD1	TRBV18	TRBJ1-5	TGTGCCAGCTCAACCTGGACAGGGCAAGGATATCAGCCCCAGCATTTT	CASSTWTGQGYQPQHF